This T cell receptor (beta chain) comes out of a study of OX40 agonist ivuxolimab in advanced cancers. Germline lookup yields CDR1 SGHVS and CDR2 FQNEAQ. V lost 5 bases to trimming and J lost 8 bases, with 19 bases between them. The CDR3 is made up of 15 amino acids. Clones were read by immunoSEQ multiplex PCR, and TCRdb kept only the in-frame ones, dropping some. In the table there are roughly 48,000 clones, approximately 80% of which are singletons. Specimen: CD4+ or CD8+ T cells sorted from blood, collected in a trial of the OX40 agonist ivuxolimab. V is TRBV7-8 and J is TRBJ2-4; D is possibly TRBD1 (6 bases). This clonotype was obtained from an adult with an advanced solid tumor such as melanoma, head and neck, liver or kidney cancer. CDR3 protein: CASSQEQGLIDIQYF. CDR3 bases: TGTGCCAGCAGCCAAGAACAGGGTCTCATTGACATTCAGTACTTC.